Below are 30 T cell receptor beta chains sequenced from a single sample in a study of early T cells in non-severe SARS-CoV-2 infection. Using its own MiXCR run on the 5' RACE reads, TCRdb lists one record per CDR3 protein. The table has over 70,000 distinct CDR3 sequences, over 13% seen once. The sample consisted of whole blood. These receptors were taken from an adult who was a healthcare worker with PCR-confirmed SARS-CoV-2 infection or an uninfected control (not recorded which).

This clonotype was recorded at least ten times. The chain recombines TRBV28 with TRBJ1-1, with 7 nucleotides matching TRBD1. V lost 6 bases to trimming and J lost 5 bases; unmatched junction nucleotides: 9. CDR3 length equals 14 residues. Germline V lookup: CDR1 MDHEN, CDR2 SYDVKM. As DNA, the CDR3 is TGTGCCAGCAGCCCCGGACAGGTGGGGACTGAAGCTTTCTTT. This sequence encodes CASSPGQVGTEAFF.

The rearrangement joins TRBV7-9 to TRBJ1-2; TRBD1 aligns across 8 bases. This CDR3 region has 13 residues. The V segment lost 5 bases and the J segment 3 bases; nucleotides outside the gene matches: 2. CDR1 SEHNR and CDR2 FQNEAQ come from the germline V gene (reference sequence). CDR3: CASSVTGDYGYTF. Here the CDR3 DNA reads TGTGCCAGCAGCGTGACAGGGGACTATGGCTACACCTTC.

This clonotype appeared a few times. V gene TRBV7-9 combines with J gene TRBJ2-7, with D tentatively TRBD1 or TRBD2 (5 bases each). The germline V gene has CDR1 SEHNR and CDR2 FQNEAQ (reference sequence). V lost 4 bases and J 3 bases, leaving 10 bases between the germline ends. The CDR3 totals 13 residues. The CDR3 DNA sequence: TGTGCCAGCAGCTACGATGGGGGCTACGAGCAGTACTTC. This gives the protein CASSYDGGYEQYF.

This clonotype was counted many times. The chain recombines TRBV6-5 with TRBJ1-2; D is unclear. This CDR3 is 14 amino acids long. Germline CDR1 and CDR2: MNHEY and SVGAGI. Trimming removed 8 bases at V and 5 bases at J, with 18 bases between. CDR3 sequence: CASGSGRMSYGYTF. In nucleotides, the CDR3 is TGTGCCAGCGGTTCCGGACGGATGAGTTATGGCTACACCTTC.

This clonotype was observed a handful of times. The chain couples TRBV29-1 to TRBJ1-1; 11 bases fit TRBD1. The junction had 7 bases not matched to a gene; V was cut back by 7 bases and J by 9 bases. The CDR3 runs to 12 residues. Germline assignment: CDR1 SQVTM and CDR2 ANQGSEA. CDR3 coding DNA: TGCAGCGGTACCGGGACAGGGGGAAAAGCTTTCTTT. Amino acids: CSGTGTGGKAFF.

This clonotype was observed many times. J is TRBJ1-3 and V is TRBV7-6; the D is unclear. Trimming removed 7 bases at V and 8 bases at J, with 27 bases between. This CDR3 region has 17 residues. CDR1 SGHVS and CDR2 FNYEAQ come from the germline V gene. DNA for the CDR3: TGTGCCAGCATCCAAGACCCAGGACTGGATTCCGGTGACACCATATATTTT. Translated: CASIQDPGLDSGDTIYF.

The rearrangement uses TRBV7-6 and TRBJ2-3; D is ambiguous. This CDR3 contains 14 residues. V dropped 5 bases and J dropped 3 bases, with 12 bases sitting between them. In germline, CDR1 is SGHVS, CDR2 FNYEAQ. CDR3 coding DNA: TGTGCCAGCAGCGGCCCGACCTCGACAGATACGCAGTATTTT. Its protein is CASSGPTSTDTQYF.

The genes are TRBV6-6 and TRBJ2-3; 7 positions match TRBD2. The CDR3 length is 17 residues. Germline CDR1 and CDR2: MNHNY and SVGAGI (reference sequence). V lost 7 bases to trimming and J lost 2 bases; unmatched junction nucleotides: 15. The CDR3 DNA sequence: TGTGCCAGCACCTCCCTCGGGGAGGGGCACATCACAGATACGCAGTATTTT. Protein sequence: CASTSLGEGHITDTQYF.

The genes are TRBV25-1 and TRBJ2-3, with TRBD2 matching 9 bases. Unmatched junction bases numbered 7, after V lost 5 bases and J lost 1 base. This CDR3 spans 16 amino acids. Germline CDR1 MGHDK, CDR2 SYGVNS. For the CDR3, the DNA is TGTGCCAGCAGTAGTTGGCGGGAGGGCCGCACAGATACGCAGTATTTT. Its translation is CASSSWREGRTDTQYF.

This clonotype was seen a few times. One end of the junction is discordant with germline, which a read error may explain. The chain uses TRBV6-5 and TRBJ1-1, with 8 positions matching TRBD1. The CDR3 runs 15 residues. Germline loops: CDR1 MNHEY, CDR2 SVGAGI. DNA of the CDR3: TGTGCCAGCAGTTACACAGGGGGATTTAACACTGAAGTTTTCTTT. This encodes CASSYTGGFNTEVFF.

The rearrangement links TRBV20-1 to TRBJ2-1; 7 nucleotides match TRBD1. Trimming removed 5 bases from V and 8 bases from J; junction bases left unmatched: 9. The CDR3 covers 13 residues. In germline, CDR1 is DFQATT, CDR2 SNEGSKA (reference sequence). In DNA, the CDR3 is TGCAGTGCTTCGACAGGGTCTGAGTATGAGCAGTTCTTC. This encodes CSASTGSEYEQFF.

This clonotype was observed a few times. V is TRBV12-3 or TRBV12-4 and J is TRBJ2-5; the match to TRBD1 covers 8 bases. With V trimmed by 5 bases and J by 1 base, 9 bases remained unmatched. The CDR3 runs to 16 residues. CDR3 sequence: CASSPGQGVIQETQYF. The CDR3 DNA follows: TGTGCCAGCAGTCCCGGACAGGGAGTGATCCAAGAGACCCAGTACTTC.

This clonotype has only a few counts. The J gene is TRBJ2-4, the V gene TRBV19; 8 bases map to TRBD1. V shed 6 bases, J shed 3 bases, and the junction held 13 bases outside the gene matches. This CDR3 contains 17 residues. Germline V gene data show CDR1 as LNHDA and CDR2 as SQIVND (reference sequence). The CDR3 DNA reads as TGTGCCAGTAGCCCGGGGTTGGACAGGGCGATCAAAAACATTCAGTACTTC. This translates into CASSPGLDRAIKNIQYF.

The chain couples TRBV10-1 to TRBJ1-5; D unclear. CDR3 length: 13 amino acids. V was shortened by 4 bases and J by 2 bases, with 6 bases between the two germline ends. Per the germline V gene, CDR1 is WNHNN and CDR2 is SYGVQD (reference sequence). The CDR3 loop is CASSVEGNQPQHF. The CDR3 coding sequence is TGCGCCAGCAGTGTAGAGGGCAATCAGCCCCAGCATTTT.

CDR3 coding DNA: TGCAGCGTCTCCAGGGGTTTAAATGAAAAACTGTTTTTT. Protein product: CSVSRGLNEKLFF. The chain carries TRBV29-1 and TRBJ1-4, with D tentatively TRBD1 (6 bases). Trimming took off 6 bases at V and 5 bases at J, with 13 bases between the two ends. CDR3 length: 13 amino acids. Germline CDR1 is SQVTM and CDR2 is ANQGSEA.

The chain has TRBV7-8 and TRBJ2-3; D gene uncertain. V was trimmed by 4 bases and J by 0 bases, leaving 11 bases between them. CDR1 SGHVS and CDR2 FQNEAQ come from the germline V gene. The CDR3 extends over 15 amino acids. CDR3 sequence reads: CASSSRRFSTDTQYF. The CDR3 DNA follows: TGTGCCAGCAGCTCCCGACGGTTTAGCACAGATACGCAGTATTTT.

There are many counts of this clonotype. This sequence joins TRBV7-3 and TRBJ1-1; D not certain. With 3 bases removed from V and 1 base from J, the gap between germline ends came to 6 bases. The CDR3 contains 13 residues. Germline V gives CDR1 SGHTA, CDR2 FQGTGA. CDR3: CASSLSENTEAFF. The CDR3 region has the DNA TGTGCCAGCAGCTTGTCAGAGAACACTGAAGCTTTCTTT.

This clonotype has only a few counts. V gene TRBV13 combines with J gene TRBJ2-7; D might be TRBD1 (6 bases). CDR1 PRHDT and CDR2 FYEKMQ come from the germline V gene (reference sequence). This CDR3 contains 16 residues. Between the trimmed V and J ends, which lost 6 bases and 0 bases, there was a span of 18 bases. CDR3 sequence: CASSPSTGKSSYEQYF. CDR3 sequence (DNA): TGTGCCAGCAGTCCTTCCACAGGGAAGAGCTCCTACGAGCAGTACTTC.

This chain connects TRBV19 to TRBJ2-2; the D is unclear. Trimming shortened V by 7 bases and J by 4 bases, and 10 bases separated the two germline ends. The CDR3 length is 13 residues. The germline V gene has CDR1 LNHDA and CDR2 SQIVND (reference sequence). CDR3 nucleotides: TGTGCCAGTAACCCCCGGCTCACCGGGGAGCTGTTTTTT. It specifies CASNPRLTGELFF.

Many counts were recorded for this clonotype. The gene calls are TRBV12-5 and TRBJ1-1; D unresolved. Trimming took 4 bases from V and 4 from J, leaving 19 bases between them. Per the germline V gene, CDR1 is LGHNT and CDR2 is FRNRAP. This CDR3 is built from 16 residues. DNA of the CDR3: TGTGCTAGTGGTTCACCCTTAGAAAAGGGTTTCACTGAAGCTTTCTTT. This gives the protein CASGSPLEKGFTEAFF. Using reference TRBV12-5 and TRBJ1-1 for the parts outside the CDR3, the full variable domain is DARVTQTPRHKVTEMGQEVTMRCQPILGHNTVFWYRQTMMQGLELLAYFRNRAPLDDSGMPKDRFSAEMPDATLATLKIQPSEPRDSAVYFCASGSPLEKGFTEAFFGQGTRLTVV.

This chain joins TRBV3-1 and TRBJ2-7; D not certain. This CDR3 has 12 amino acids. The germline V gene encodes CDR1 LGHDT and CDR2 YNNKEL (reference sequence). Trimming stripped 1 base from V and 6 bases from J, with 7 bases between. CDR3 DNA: TGTGCCAGCAGCCAAGTTTCCGGCGAGCAGTACTTC. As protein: CASSQVSGEQYF.

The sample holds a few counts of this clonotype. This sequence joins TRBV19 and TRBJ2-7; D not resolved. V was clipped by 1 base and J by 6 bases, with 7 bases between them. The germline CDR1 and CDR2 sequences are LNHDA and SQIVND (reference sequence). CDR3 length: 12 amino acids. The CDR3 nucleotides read TGTGCCAGTAGTATAGGGTCTCTCGAGCAGTACTTC. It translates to CASSIGSLEQYF.

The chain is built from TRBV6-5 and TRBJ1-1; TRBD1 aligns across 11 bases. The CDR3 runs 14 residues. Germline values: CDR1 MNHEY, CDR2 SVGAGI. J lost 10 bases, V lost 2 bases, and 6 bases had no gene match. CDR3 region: CASSYTGQGAVAFF. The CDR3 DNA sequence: TGTGCCAGCAGTTACACCGGACAGGGGGCTGTAGCTTTCTTT.

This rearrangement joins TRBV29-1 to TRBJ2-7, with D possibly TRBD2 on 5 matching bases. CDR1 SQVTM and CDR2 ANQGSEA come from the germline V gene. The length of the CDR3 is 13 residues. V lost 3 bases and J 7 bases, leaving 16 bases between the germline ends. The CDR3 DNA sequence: TGCAGCGTTGAGTCCAGCCGACCGGGGGAGCAGTACTTC. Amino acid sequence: CSVESSRPGEQYF.

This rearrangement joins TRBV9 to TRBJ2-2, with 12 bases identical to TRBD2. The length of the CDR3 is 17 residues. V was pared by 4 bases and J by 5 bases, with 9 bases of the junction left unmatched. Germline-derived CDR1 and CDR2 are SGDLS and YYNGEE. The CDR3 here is CASSSPSGRATTGELFF. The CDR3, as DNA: TGTGCCAGCAGCTCCCCTAGCGGGAGGGCCACGACCGGGGAGCTGTTTTTT.

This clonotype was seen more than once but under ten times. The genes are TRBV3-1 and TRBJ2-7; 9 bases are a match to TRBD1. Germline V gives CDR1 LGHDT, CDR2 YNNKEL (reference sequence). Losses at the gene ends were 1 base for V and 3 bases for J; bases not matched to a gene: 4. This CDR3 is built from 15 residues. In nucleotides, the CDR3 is TGTGCCAGCAGCCAAGGTGACAGGGGGAGCTACGAGCAGTACTTC. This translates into CASSQGDRGSYEQYF.

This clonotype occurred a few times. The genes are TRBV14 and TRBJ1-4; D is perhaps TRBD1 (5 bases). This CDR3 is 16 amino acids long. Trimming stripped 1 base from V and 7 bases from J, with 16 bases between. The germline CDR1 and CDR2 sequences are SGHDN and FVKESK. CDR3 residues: CASSQAGRQSIEKLFF. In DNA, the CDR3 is TGTGCCAGCAGCCAAGCAGGACGACAGAGCATTGAAAAACTGTTTTTT.

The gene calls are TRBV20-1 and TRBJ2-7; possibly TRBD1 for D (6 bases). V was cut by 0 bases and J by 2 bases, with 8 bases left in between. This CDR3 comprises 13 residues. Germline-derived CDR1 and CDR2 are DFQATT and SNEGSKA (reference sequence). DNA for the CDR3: TGCAGTGCTAGAGATTGGGACACCTACGAGCAGTACTTC. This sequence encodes CSARDWDTYEQYF.

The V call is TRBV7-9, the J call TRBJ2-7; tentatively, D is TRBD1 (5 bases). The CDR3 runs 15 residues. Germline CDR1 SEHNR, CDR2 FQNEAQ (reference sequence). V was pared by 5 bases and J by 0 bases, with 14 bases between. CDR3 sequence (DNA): TGTGCCAGCAGCATAGGGGCACTTGACTCCTACGAGCAGTACTTC. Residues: CASSIGALDSYEQYF.

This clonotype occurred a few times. The DNA of the CDR3 is TGTGCCAGCAGCCAAGACCCGACACCGGCGGCCGTCTATGGCTACACCTTC. Residues: CASSQDPTPAAVYGYTF. The chain couples TRBV3-1 to TRBJ1-2; the D is unclear. In germline, CDR1 is LGHDT, CDR2 YNNKEL (reference sequence). The CDR3 sequence is 17 residues long. V lost 0 bases and J lost 4, with 18 bases in between.